This T cell receptor beta chain was found in a study of blood T cell repertoires in COVID-19. Sequencing used immunoSEQ multiplex PCR; TCRdb keeps in-frame clones, though not all of them. The sample lists just over 65,000 clones, 89% occurring once. The CDR3 loop spans 13 amino acids. CDR1 is SGHRS and CDR2 is YFSETQ in the germline V gene. Trimming removed 3 bases from V and 4 bases from J, with 10 bases in between. The genes are TRBV5-1 and TRBJ1-2; D perhaps matches TRBD1 (6 bases). Material: peripheral blood. This clonotype was obtained from a man in his fifties or sixties with acute or convalescent COVID-19. The CDR3 DNA is TGCGCCAGCAGCTGGGACACAACCTATGGCTACACCTTC. Protein: CASSWDTTYGYTF.